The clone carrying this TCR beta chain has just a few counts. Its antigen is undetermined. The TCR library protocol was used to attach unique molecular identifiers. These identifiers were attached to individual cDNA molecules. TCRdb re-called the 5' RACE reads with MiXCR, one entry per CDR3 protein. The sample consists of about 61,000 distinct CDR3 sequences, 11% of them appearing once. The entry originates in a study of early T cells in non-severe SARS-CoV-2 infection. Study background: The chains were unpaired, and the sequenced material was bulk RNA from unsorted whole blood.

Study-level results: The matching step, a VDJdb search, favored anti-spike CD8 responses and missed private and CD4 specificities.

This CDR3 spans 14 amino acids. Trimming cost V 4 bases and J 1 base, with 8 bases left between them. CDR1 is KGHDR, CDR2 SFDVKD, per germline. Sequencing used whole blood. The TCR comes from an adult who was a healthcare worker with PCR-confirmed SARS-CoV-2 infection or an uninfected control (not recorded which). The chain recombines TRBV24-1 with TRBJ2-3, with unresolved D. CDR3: CATSDPGRTDTQYF. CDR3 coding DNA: TGTGCCACCAGTGACCCCGGCCGCACAGATACGCAGTATTTT.